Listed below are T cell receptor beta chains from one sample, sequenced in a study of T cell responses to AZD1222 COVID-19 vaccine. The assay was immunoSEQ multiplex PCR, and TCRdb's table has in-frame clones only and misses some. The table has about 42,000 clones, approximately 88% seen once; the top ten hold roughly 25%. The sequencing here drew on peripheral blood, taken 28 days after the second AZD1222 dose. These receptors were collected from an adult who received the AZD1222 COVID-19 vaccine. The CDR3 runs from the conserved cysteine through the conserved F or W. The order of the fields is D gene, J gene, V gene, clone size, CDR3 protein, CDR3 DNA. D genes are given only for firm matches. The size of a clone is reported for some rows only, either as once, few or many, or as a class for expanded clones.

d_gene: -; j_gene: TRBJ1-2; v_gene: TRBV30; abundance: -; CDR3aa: CAWSGQGGIYGYTF; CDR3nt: TGTGCCTGGAGTGGTCAGGGTGGGATCTATGGCTACACCTTC
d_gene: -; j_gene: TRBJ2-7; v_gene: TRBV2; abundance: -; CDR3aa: CASRGGQQPYEQYF; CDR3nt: TGTGCCAGCAGGGGTGGACAGCAACCCTACGAGCAGTACTTC
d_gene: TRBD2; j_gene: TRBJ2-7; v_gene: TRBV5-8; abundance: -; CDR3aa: CASSPRISSGTYEQYF; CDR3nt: TGTGCCAGCAGTCCTCGAATCAGTAGCGGGACCTACGAGCAGTACTTC
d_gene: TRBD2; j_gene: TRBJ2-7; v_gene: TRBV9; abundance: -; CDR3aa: CASSVSGGYEQYF; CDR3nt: TGTGCCAGCAGCGTTAGCGGGGGTTACGAGCAGTACTTC
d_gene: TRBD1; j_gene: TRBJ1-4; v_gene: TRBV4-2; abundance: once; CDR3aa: CASSPGTATNEKLFF; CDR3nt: TGTGCCAGCAGCCCCGGGACAGCAACTAATGAAAAACTGTTTTTT
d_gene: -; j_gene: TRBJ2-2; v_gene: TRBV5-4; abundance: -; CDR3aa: CASSWRGDTGELFF; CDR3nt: TGTGCCAGCAGCTGGCGGGGTGACACCGGGGAGCTGTTTTTT
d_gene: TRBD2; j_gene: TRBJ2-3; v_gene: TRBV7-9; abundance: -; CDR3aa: CASSLLAETTDTQYF; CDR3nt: TGTGCCAGCAGCTTACTAGCGGAAACCACAGATACGCAGTATTTT
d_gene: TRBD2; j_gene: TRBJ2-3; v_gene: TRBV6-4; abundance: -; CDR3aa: CASSGLAGDTQYF; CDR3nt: TGTGCCAGCAGTGGGCTAGCGGGAGATACGCAGTATTTT
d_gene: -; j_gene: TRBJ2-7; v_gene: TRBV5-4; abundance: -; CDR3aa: CASSLRFGGEGEQYF; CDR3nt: TGTGCCAGCAGCTTGAGGTTTGGGGGCGAGGGCGAGCAGTACTTC
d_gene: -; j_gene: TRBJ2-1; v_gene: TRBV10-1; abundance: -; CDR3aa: CASSQRGKEYYNEQFF; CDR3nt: TGCGCCAGCAGCCAGCGCGGGAAAGAGTACTACAATGAGCAGTTCTTC
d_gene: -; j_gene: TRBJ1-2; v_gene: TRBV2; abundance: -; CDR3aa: CASSEGEYGYTF; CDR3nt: TGTGCCAGCAGTGAGGGAGAATATGGCTACACCTTC
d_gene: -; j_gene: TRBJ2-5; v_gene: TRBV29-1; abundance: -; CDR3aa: CSVESWGQETQYF; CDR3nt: TGCAGCGTTGAATCGTGGGGACAAGAGACCCAGTACTTC
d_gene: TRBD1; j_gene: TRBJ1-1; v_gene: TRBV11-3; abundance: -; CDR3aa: CASSSGQLNTEAFF; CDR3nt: TGTGCCAGCAGCTCGGGACAGCTGAACACTGAAGCTTTCTTT
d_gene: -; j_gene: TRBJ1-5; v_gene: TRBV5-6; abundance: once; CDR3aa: CASRWGTISSNQPQHF; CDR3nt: TGTGCCAGCAGATGGGGGACAATTTCTAGCAATCAGCCCCAGCATTTT
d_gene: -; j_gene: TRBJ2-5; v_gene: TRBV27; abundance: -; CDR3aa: CASSLVTGQQETQYF; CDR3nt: TGTGCCAGCAGTTTGGTGACAGGACAACAAGAGACCCAGTACTTC
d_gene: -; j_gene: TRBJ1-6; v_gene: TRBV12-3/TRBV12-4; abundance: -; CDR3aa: CASRGGSPLHF; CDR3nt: TGTGCCAGCAGAGGCGGGTCACCCCTCCACTTT
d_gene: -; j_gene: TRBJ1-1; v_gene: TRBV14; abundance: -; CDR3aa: CASSQSRWNTEAFF; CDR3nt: TGTGCCAGCAGCCAGTCCCGATGGAACACTGAAGCTTTCTTT
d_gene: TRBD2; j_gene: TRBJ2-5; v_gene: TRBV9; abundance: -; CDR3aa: CASSVGGSTETQYF; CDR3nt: TGTGCCAGCAGCGTAGGCGGGAGCACCGAGACCCAGTACTTC
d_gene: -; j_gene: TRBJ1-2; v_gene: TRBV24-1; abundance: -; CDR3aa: CATSEGEGYGYTF; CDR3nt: TGTGCCACCAGCGAGGGGGAGGGCTATGGCTACACCTTC
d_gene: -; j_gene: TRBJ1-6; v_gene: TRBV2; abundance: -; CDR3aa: CASSGSSIGGHSYNSPLHF; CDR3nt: TGTGCCAGCAGTGGATCTTCGATTGGGGGCCACTCCTATAATTCACCCCTCCACTTT
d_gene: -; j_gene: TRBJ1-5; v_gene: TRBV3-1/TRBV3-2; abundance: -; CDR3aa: CASSQETGYSNQPQHF; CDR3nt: TGTGCCAGCAGCCAAGAGACAGGTTATAGCAATCAGCCCCAGCATTTT
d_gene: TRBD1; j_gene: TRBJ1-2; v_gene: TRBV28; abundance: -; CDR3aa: CASSTATGVREGYTF; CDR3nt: TGTGCCAGCAGTACCGCCACAGGGGTACGAGAAGGCTACACCTTC
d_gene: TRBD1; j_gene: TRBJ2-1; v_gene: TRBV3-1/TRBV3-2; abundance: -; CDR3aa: CASSQGTGDNEQFF; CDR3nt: TGTGCCAGCAGCCAAGGGACAGGGGACAATGAGCAGTTCTTC
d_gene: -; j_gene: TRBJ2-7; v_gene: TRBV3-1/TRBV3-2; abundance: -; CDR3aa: CASSQGFPHLNYEQYF; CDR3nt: TGTGCCAGCAGCCAAGGCTTCCCACACCTTAATTACGAGCAGTACTTC
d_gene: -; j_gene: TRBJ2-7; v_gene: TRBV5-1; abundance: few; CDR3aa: CASSLGGTLTYEQYF; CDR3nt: TGCGCCAGCAGCTTGGGGGGGACCCTGACCTACGAGCAGTACTTC
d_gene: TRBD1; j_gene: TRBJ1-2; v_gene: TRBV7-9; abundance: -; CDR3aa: CASSLGGTGDFNYGYTF; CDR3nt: TGTGCCAGCAGCTTAGGAGGGACAGGGGACTTCAACTATGGCTACACCTTC
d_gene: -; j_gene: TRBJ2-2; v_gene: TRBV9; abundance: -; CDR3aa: CASSRSPNTGELFF; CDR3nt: TGTGCCAGCAGCCGGAGTCCGAACACCGGGGAGCTGTTTTTT
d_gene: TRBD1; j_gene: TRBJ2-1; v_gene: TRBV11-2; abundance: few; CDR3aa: CASSASGGAGNEQFF; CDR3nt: TGTGCCAGCAGCGCCTCAGGGGGCGCTGGAAATGAGCAGTTCTTC
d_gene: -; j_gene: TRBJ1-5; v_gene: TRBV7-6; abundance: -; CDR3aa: CASSLAPAGVGNQPQHF; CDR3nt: TGTGCCAGCAGCTTAGCCCCGGCAGGAGTGGGCAATCAGCCCCAGCATTTT
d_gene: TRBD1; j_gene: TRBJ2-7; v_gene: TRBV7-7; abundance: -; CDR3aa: CASSPARTGKVYEQYF; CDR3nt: TGTGCTAGCAGCCCAGCCCGGACAGGGAAAGTTTACGAGCAGTACTTC
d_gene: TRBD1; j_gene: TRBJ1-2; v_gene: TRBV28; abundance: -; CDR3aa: CASSLSAGTGDGYTF; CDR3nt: TGTGCCAGCAGTTTATCCGCAGGGACAGGGGACGGCTACACCTTC
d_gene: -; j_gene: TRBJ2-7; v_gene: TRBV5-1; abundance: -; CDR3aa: CASSLWDTGSYEQYF; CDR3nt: TGCGCCAGCAGCTTGTGGGACACAGGTTCCTACGAGCAGTACTTC
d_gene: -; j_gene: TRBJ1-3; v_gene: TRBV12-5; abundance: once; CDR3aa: CASGLGGGNTIYF; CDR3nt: TGTGCTAGTGGTTTGGGGGGTGGAAACACCATATATTTT
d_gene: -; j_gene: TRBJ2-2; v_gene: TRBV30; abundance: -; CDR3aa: CAWSYGAGELFF; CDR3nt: TGTGCCTGGAGTTATGGGGCCGGGGAGCTGTTTTTT
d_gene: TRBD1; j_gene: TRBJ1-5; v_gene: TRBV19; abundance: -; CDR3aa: CASSIRGTVGSQPQHF; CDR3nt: TGTGCCAGTAGTATAAGAGGGACAGTCGGGAGTCAGCCCCAGCATTTT
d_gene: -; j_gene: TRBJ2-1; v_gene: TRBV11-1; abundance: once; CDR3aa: CASSLPGSSYNEQFF; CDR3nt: TGTGCCAGCAGCTTACCGGGGAGCTCCTACAATGAGCAGTTCTTC
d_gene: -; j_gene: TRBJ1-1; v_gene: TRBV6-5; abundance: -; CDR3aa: CASSYLGSGKEAFF; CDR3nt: TGTGCCAGCAGTTATCTGGGGTCCGGGAAAGAAGCTTTCTTT
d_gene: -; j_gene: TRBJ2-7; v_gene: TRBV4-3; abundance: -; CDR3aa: CASSQNDWGLEQYF; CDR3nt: TGCGCCAGCAGCCAAAATGACTGGGGGCTCGAGCAGTACTTC
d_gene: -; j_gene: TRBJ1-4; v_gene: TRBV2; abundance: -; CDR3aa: CASSQIRTLATNEKLFF; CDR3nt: TGTGCCAGCAGCCAAATCCGGACACTTGCAACTAATGAAAAACTGTTTTTT
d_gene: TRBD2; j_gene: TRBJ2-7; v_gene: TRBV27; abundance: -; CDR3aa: CASSILLAGGSYEQYF; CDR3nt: TGTGCCAGCAGTATCCTACTAGCGGGAGGGTCCTACGAGCAGTACTTC
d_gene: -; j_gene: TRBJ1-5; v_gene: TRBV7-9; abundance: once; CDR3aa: CASSLGASQPQHF; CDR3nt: TGTGCCAGCAGCTTAGGGGCCTCTCAGCCCCAGCATTTT
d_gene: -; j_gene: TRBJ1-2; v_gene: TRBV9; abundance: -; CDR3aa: CASSVGSAGADGYTF; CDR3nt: TGTGCCAGCAGCGTAGGTAGCGCAGGGGCGGATGGCTACACCTTC
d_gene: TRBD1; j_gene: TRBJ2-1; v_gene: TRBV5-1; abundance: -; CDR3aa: CASSLAPPGGGVYNEQFF; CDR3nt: TGCGCCAGCAGCTTGGCGCCTCCAGGGGGCGGGGTGTACAATGAGCAGTTCTTC
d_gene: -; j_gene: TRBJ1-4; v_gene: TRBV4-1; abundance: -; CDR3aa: CASSHNGFREKLFF; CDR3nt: TGCGCCAGCAGCCACAATGGGTTCCGAGAAAAACTGTTTTTT
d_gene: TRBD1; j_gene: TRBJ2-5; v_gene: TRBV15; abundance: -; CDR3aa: CATSREANRGETQYF; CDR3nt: TGTGCCACCAGCAGAGAAGCTAACAGGGGAGAGACCCAGTACTTC
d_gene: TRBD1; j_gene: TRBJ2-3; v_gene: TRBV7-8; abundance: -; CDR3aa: CASSSDRMSSTDTQYF; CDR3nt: TGTGCCAGCAGCTCGGACAGGATGTCTAGCACAGATACGCAGTATTTT
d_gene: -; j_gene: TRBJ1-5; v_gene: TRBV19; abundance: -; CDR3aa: CASSIDGQPQHF; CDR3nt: TGTGCCAGTAGTATCGATGGTCAGCCCCAGCATTTT
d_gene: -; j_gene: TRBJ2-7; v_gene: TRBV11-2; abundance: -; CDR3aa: CASSLVEGGEQYF; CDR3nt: TGTGCCAGCAGCTTAGTTGAGGGGGGCGAGCAGTACTTC
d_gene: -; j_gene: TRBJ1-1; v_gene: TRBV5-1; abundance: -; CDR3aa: CASSPGEGFLTEAFF; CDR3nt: TGCGCCAGCAGCCCCGGCGAGGGCTTCCTCACTGAAGCTTTCTTT